Given below is one T cell receptor beta chain in context. These data come from a study of blood T cell repertoires in COVID-19. The wider study: The analysed material was cDNA or gDNA that came from T cells, B-cell-depleted T cells, or PBMCs.

The data were produced by immunoSEQ multiplex PCR, yet TCRdb's version contains in-frame clones alone and is incomplete. In the table there are about 40,000 clones, 79% of which are singletons. Material for sequencing was peripheral blood. The TCR originated in a woman older than 75 with acute or convalescent COVID-19.

CDR3 in amino acids: CASSQRLAGAEQYF. The DNA for the CDR3 is TGTGCCAGCAGTCAGAGACTAGCGGGAGCCGAGCAGTACTTC. The rearrangement links TRBV5-6 to TRBJ2-7, with TRBD2 identical over 12 bases. V gave up 5 bases and J gave up 6 bases; unmatched junction bases: 6. CDR3 length: 14 residues. Germline CDR1 and CDR2: SGHDT and YYEEEE.